These 13 T cell receptor beta chains originate from one sample sequenced in a study of T cell responses to AZD1222 COVID-19 vaccine. Produced via immunoSEQ multiplex PCR; TCRdb's table is partial and in-frame only. The profile shows some 86,000 clones, around 92% of them singletons. The sample here was peripheral blood, taken on day 0 of AZD1222 vaccination. Receptors were obtained from an adult in good health.

This chain links TRBV30 with TRBJ1-2, with D maybe TRBD1 (5 bases). Trimming took off 2 bases at V and 5 bases at J, with 12 bases between the two ends. The germline V gene has CDR1 GTSNPN and CDR2 SVGIG (reference sequence). This CDR3 region has 13 residues. As DNA, the CDR3 is TGTGCCTGGAGTCCCGGGACCCTATATGGCTACACCTTC. Amino acids: CAWSPGTLYGYTF.

The V call is TRBV6-2 or TRBV6-3, the J call TRBJ2-2; D is possibly TRBD2 (5 bases). Trimming removed 2 bases from V and 7 bases from J, with 5 bases in between. Germline lookup yields CDR1 MNHEY and CDR2 SVGEGT. This CDR3 has 12 amino acids. The CDR3 protein is CASSYGGGELFF. The CDR3 DNA reads TGTGCCAGCAGTTACGGAGGCGGGGAGCTGTTTTTT.

On this clone: This same CDR3 is encoded by further DNA sequences in the sample. The CDR3 spells CASSLDQSSYNEQFF. The CDR3 DNA follows: TGTGCCAGCAGCTTGGACCAGAGCTCCTACAATGAGCAGTTCTTC. The chain is built from TRBV5-4 and TRBJ2-1; D ambiguous. This CDR3 is built from 15 residues. V was clipped by 0 bases and J by 0 bases, with 7 bases between them. Germline loops: CDR1 SGHNT, CDR2 YYREEE (reference sequence).

This rearrangement joins TRBV27 to TRBJ2-6, with D possibly being TRBD1 (6 bases). The CDR3 extends over 18 amino acids. Germline assignment: CDR1 MNHEY and CDR2 SMNVEV (reference sequence). V was clipped by 0 bases and J by 2 bases, with 14 bases between them. CDR3 in amino acids: CASSLSIVGAAGANVLTF. CDR3 in DNA: TGTGCCAGCAGTTTATCGATCGTGGGGGCAGCTGGGGCCAACGTCCTGACTTTC.

The V and J genes are TRBV10-2 and TRBJ2-7, with 9 bases identical to TRBD1. V shed 6 bases and J 6 bases; nucleotides not matched to a gene: 12. The CDR3 loop spans 15 amino acids. Germline lookup yields CDR1 WSHSY and CDR2 SAAADI. CDR3: CASRNMGQGNREQYF. The CDR3 bases are TGCGCCAGCAGGAACATGGGACAGGGAAATCGCGAGCAGTACTTC.

The J gene is TRBJ2-7, the V gene TRBV7-2; D is undetermined. Trimming shortened V by 2 bases and J by 0 bases, and 8 bases separated the two germline ends. The CDR3 consists of 14 residues. Germline V gene data show CDR1 as SGHTA and CDR2 as FQGNSA. The CDR3 nucleotides read TGTGCCAGCAGCTTATGGCTGAGCTCCTACGAGCAGTACTTC. Translation: CASSLWLSSYEQYF.

The V gene is TRBV3-1 (or the pseudogene TRBV3-2), the J gene TRBJ1-1, with D unclear. The CDR3 sequence is 13 residues long. Trimming pared 4 bases from V and 5 bases from J, leaving 11 bases between. The V gene's germline CDR1 is LGHDT and CDR2 YNNKEL (reference sequence). CDR3 in amino acids: CASSPTSGTEAFF. Here the CDR3 DNA reads TGTGCCAGCAGCCCGACGAGCGGGACTGAAGCTTTCTTT.

The V gene is TRBV5-1, the J gene TRBJ2-1, with D possibly matching TRBD1 (5 bases). Germline loops: CDR1 SGHRS, CDR2 YFSETQ. Trimming shortened V by 3 bases and J by 8 bases, and 12 bases separated the two germline ends. This CDR3 has 13 residues. The CDR3 loop is CASSSDSEDEQFF. The CDR3 region has the DNA TGCGCCAGCAGCTCTGACAGTGAGGATGAGCAGTTCTTC.

This clone was seen once. The chain links TRBV5-1 to TRBJ2-1; possibly TRBD1 for D (5 bases). Trimming shortened V by 4 bases and J by 9 bases, and 26 bases separated the two germline ends. The CDR3 loop spans 17 amino acids. Germline V gene sequence: CDR1 SGHRS, CDR2 YFSETQ. DNA of the CDR3: TGCGCCAGCAGCCCCGAATTCGACAGTTTAAGTCGGGTTGAGCAGTTCTTC. It codes for CASSPEFDSLSRVEQFF.

The chain couples TRBV3-1 (or the pseudogene TRBV3-2) to TRBJ2-7; possibly TRBD1 or TRBD2 for D (6 bases each). There are 13 residues in the CDR3. Germline CDR1 and CDR2: LGHDT and YNNKEL (reference sequence). Trimming took off 4 bases at V and 5 bases at J, with 12 bases between the two ends. The CDR3 region has the DNA TGTGCCAGCAGCCCCCTAGGGGGGAACGAGCAGTACTTC. Encoded protein: CASSPLGGNEQYF.

This clone occurred once. The chain joins TRBV6-2 or TRBV6-3 to TRBJ2-2, with 7 bases matching TRBD1. CDR3 length equals 17 residues. The V gene end was trimmed by 0 bases and the J gene end by 4 bases; junction bases not matched to a gene: 8. CDR1 and CDR2 (germline): MNHEY, SVGEGT. As DNA, the CDR3 is TGTGCCAGCAGTTACTCCGAGGCAGGGGGTTCCACCGGGGAGCTGTTTTTT. As protein: CASSYSEAGGSTGELFF.

This clone was counted once. The CDR3 region is CASIALNNLALGEKLFF. The CDR3 region has the DNA TGTGCCAGCATAGCCCTGAATAATCTGGCCTTGGGCGAAAAACTGTTTTTT. The chain recombines TRBV28 with TRBJ1-4; D remains ambiguous. CDR1 MDHEN and CDR2 SYDVKM come from the germline V gene. The ends were cut back, 7 bases at V and 8 bases at J, with 26 bases in the middle. The CDR3 sequence is 17 residues long.

This clone appeared once. This CDR3 is CASRRTNEKLFF. CDR3 coding DNA: TGTGCCAGCCGGAGAACTAATGAAAAACTGTTTTTT. The gene calls are TRBV28 and TRBJ1-4; no clear D. V was trimmed by 8 bases and J by 1 base, leaving 5 bases between them. CDR3 length: 12 amino acids. CDR1 and CDR2 from the germline V gene are MDHEN and SYDVKM.